The source of this T cell receptor (beta chain) is a study of cytomegalovirus exposure and HLA in healthy donors. Study at large: Across 350 to 400 genotyped donors, just over 80% landed in the Caucasian-associated ancestry cluster. The study's findings and limits: Segments of the TCR beta V type were, in most cases, productive about 87% or about 30% of the time in an earlier analysis.

13 Jbeta primers and 60 Vbeta primers were used for the PCR. Profiling relied on immunoSEQ multiplex PCR, and the TCRdb table lists in-frame clones only, not all of them. The table includes 120,000 or so clones, over 70% detected once. CDR1 and CDR2 (germline): SEHNR, FQNEAQ (reference sequence). The CDR3 is 16 residues long. The V gene end was trimmed by 6 bases and the J gene end by 3 bases; junction bases not matched to a gene: 10. For this clone: Its antigen is unidentified.

The sample was PBMCs. The chain joins TRBV7-9 to TRBJ1-5, with 8 bases identical to TRBD1. The TCR originated in a man in his forties or fifties in good health and CMV-seropositive. The CDR3 sequence is CASSRQGSGINQPQHF. The CDR3 nucleotides read TGTGCCAGCAGTCGACAGGGGTCAGGGATCAATCAGCCCCAGCATTTT.